The rows below give T cell receptor beta chains drawn from one sample of a study of shared clonotypes between healthy human individuals. Sequenced by immunoSEQ multiplex PCR; TCRdb stores in-frame clones only, minus some. Here the sample spans over 2 million clones, about 95% being singletons. The sample was naive CD8+ T cells sorted from blood. These receptors were obtained from a man between 18 and 35 years old in good health. Both conserved end residues are part of each CDR3. The D gene is left open where the match is weak. Rows give clone size only sometimes, using once, few, many, or a class for an expanded clone.

clone size: NA; V gene: TRBV7-9; J gene: TRBJ2-4; D gene: TRBD1; CDR3 protein: CASSLETGNAKNIQYF; CDR3 DNA: TGTGCCAGCAGCTTAGAGACAGGGAATGCCAAAAACATTCAGTACTTC
clone size: NA; V gene: TRBV7-2; J gene: TRBJ2-5; D gene: TRBD2; CDR3 protein: CASSLASLAGRLQETQYF; CDR3 DNA: TGTGCCAGCAGCTTAGCATCACTAGCGGGACGCCTACAAGAGACCCAGTACTTC
clone size: once; V gene: TRBV7-9; J gene: TRBJ1-5; D gene: NA; CDR3 protein: CASSQETGSNQPQHF; CDR3 DNA: TGTGCCAGCAGCCAAGAGACGGGGAGCAATCAGCCCCAGCATTTT
clone size: NA; V gene: TRBV5-4; J gene: TRBJ2-7; D gene: NA; CDR3 protein: CASSLDNPYEQYF; CDR3 DNA: TGTGCCAGCAGCTTGGATAACCCGTACGAGCAGTACTTC
clone size: once; V gene: TRBV30; J gene: TRBJ2-7; D gene: TRBD2; CDR3 protein: CAWMGGGKGSEQYF; CDR3 DNA: TGTGCCTGGATGGGCGGGGGAAAAGGGTCCGAGCAGTACTTC
clone size: NA; V gene: TRBV11-1; J gene: TRBJ2-1; D gene: NA; CDR3 protein: CASSLAGYNEQFF; CDR3 DNA: TGTGCCAGCAGCTTAGCGGGGTACAATGAGCAGTTCTTC
clone size: NA; V gene: TRBV7-9; J gene: TRBJ1-2; D gene: NA; CDR3 protein: CASSLRGARGRSYGYTF; CDR3 DNA: TGTGCCAGCAGCTTAAGGGGGGCGAGAGGACGGAGCTATGGCTACACCTTC
clone size: NA; V gene: TRBV7-8; J gene: TRBJ1-2; D gene: NA; CDR3 protein: CASSLDGTVDYGYTF; CDR3 DNA: TGTGCCAGCAGCTTAGATGGGACGGTAGACTATGGCTACACCTTC
clone size: NA; V gene: TRBV6-5; J gene: TRBJ1-1; D gene: NA; CDR3 protein: CASSYSGVNEAFF; CDR3 DNA: TGTGCCAGCAGTTACTCAGGGGTTAATGAAGCTTTCTTT
clone size: NA; V gene: TRBV7-9; J gene: TRBJ1-1; D gene: NA; CDR3 protein: CASSLPGGLNTEAFF; CDR3 DNA: TGTGCCAGCAGCCTCCCGGGGGGATTGAACACTGAAGCTTTCTTT
clone size: NA; V gene: TRBV28; J gene: TRBJ2-7; D gene: TRBD1; CDR3 protein: CASSLFGTAYEQYF; CDR3 DNA: TGTGCCAGCAGTTTATTTGGGACAGCCTACGAGCAGTACTTC
clone size: NA; V gene: TRBV9; J gene: TRBJ1-2; D gene: NA; CDR3 protein: CASSGYGGYTF; CDR3 DNA: TGTGCCAGCAGCGGGTATGGAGGCTACACCTTC
clone size: NA; V gene: TRBV2; J gene: TRBJ2-2; D gene: NA; CDR3 protein: CASSGGINTGELFF; CDR3 DNA: TGTGCCAGCAGTGGGGGGATTAACACCGGGGAGCTGTTTTTT
clone size: NA; V gene: TRBV29-1; J gene: TRBJ2-2; D gene: NA; CDR3 protein: CSVPRQNTGELFF; CDR3 DNA: TGCAGCGTTCCCCGACAGAACACCGGGGAGCTGTTTTTT
clone size: NA; V gene: TRBV28; J gene: TRBJ2-3; D gene: NA; CDR3 protein: CASSPNAGRKTDTQYF; CDR3 DNA: TGTGCCAGCAGCCCAAACGCGGGGCGAAAGACAGATACGCAGTATTTT
clone size: NA; V gene: TRBV5-4; J gene: TRBJ2-1; D gene: NA; CDR3 protein: CASSLDNNEQFF; CDR3 DNA: TGTGCCAGCAGCTTGGACAACAATGAGCAGTTCTTC
clone size: NA; V gene: TRBV7-9; J gene: TRBJ1-1; D gene: NA; CDR3 protein: CASTQMNTEAFF; CDR3 DNA: TGTGCCAGCACACAGATGAACACTGAAGCTTTCTTT
clone size: NA; V gene: TRBV21-1; J gene: TRBJ2-2; D gene: NA; CDR3 protein: CARSEGGRANTGELFF; CDR3 DNA: TGTGCCCGGTCGGAGGGGGGCAGGGCGAACACCGGGGAGCTGTTTTTT
clone size: NA; V gene: TRBV5-4; J gene: TRBJ2-7; D gene: NA; CDR3 protein: CASSLGGYEQYF; CDR3 DNA: TGTGCCAGCAGCTTGGGCGGTTACGAGCAGTACTTC
clone size: NA; V gene: TRBV4-3; J gene: TRBJ2-7; D gene: NA; CDR3 protein: CASSQENGNYEQYF; CDR3 DNA: TGCGCCAGCAGCCAAGAAAATGGGAACTACGAGCAGTACTTC
clone size: NA; V gene: TRBV14; J gene: TRBJ2-7; D gene: NA; CDR3 protein: CASSHRTGDIYEQYF; CDR3 DNA: TGTGCCAGCAGCCATCGGACTGGGGACATCTACGAGCAGTACTTC
clone size: NA; V gene: TRBV11-2; J gene: TRBJ2-5; D gene: NA; CDR3 protein: CASSPQMERQETQYF; CDR3 DNA: TGTGCCAGCAGCCCTCAGATGGAGCGCCAAGAGACCCAGTACTTC
clone size: few; V gene: TRBV2; J gene: TRBJ1-2; D gene: TRBD1; CDR3 protein: CARRDREYSGYTF; CDR3 DNA: TGTGCCAGACGAGACAGGGAGTACTCTGGCTACACCTTC
clone size: NA; V gene: TRBV27; J gene: TRBJ2-1; D gene: TRBD1; CDR3 protein: CASSPPHGDRVYNEQFF; CDR3 DNA: TGTGCCAGCAGCCCTCCTCACGGGGACAGGGTCTACAATGAGCAGTTCTTC
clone size: NA; V gene: TRBV5-1; J gene: TRBJ2-7; D gene: TRBD2; CDR3 protein: CASSSSGGEYEQYF; CDR3 DNA: TGCGCCAGCAGCTCTAGCGGGGGGGAGTACGAGCAGTACTTC